Shown below are 30 T cell receptor beta chains from a single sample sequenced in a study of cytomegalovirus exposure and HLA in healthy donors. PCR primers comprised 60 Vbeta and 13 Jbeta primers. Using immunoSEQ multiplex PCR, the repertoire was profiled, and TCRdb retains in-frame clones only, with some absent. The table records approximately 38,000 clones, roughly 82% of them present only once. Input material: PBMCs. These TCRs come from a woman under 30 in good health and CMV-seropositive.

The chain recombines TRBV27 with TRBJ2-7; the D gene is possibly TRBD2 (5 bases). The germline CDR1 and CDR2 sequences are MNHEY and SMNVEV (reference sequence). The V end was cut by 6 bases, the J end by 4 bases, with 10 bases between. The CDR3 length is 12 residues. CDR3 DNA sequence: TGTGCCAGCAGCAACGGGATGTACGAGCAGTACTTC. Its translation: CASSNGMYEQYF.

This chain uses TRBV7-2 with TRBJ1-1, with D possibly matching TRBD1 (5 bases). Trimming cost V 8 bases and J 3 bases, with 16 bases left between them. This CDR3 has 14 amino acids. Germline V gene lookup returns CDR1 SGHTA and CDR2 FQGNSA. The CDR3 loop is CASWGRGRDTEAFF. CDR3 nucleotides: TGTGCCAGCTGGGGGAGGGGCCGGGACACTGAAGCTTTCTTT. The full variable domain, its missing parts supplied by reference TRBV7-2 and TRBJ1-1, is GAGVSQSPSNKVTEKGKDVELRCDPISGHTALYWYRQSLGQGLEFLIYFQGNSAPDKSGLPSDRFSAERTGGSVSTLTIQRTQQEDSAVYLCASWGRGRDTEAFFGQGTRLTVV.

The V and J genes are TRBV2 and TRBJ2-5, with D possibly being TRBD2 (7 bases). Germline CDR1 reads SNHLY; CDR2 reads FYNNEI. The CDR3 contains 16 residues. V was clipped by 7 bases and J by 0 bases, with 18 bases between them. The CDR3 is CASTDGGGGYQETQYF. The CDR3 DNA reads TGTGCCAGCACGGATGGCGGGGGCGGGTACCAAGAGACCCAGTACTTC.

The chain is built from TRBV19 and TRBJ2-3; 9 positions match TRBD2. Germline V lookup: CDR1 LNHDA, CDR2 SQIVND (reference sequence). The J segment lost 2 bases and the V segment lost 3 bases, leaving 3 bases of the junction unmatched. This CDR3 spans 15 amino acids. The CDR3 spells CASSMREGHTDTQYF. CDR3 DNA: TGTGCCAGTAGTATGCGGGAGGGGCACACAGATACGCAGTATTTT. Full variable domain (rest looked up from reference TRBV19 and TRBJ2-3): DGGITQSPKYLFRKEGQNVTLSCEQNLNHDAMYWYRQDPGQGLRLIYYSQIVNDFQKGDIAEGYSVSREKKESFPLTVTSAQKNPTAFYLCASSMREGHTDTQYFGPGTRLTVL.

This clone has just one count. The chain employs TRBV11-2 and TRBJ1-2, with TRBD1 matching over 10 bases. This CDR3 region has 15 residues. The ends lost 1 base at V and 3 bases at J; junction bases unmatched: 2. Germline V gene lookup returns CDR1 SGHAT and CDR2 FQNNGV. Here the CDR3 DNA reads TGTGCCAGCAGCTTAGTAGGGACAGGGGACTATGGCTACACCTTC. Amino acids: CASSLVGTGDYGYTF. Filled out from reference TRBV11-2 and TRBJ1-2, the complete variable domain reads EAGVAQSPRYKIIEKRQSVAFWCNPISGHATLYWYQQILGQGPKLLIQFQNNGVVDDSQLPKDRFSAERLKGVDSTLKIQPAKLEDSAVYLCASSLVGTGDYGYTFGSGTRLTVV.

On this clone itself: The same CDR3 is also encoded by other DNA sequences in this sample. For the CDR3, the DNA is TGTGCCAGCAGCTCCCAGGATACGCAGTATTTT. It yields the protein CASSSQDTQYF. The chain carries TRBV7-9 and TRBJ2-3, with D unclear. From germline, CDR1 is SEHNR and CDR2 FQNEAQ (reference sequence). The CDR3 is 11 residues long. The V gene lost 4 bases and the J gene lost 6 bases, with 5 bases spanning the gap.

The chain has TRBV2 and TRBJ1-2, with 9 bases matching TRBD1. The CDR3 totals 20 residues. The V gene's germline CDR1 is SNHLY and CDR2 FYNNEI. V trimming: 0 bases; J trimming: 3 bases; junction bases outside the gene matches: 17. The CDR3 DNA follows: TGTGCCAGCAGTGAAGCGGGTGTTTGGGACAGGGACCGCCAATACTATGGCTACACCTTC. Encoded protein: CASSEAGVWDRDRQYYGYTF.

This clone appeared once. The rearrangement uses TRBV2 and TRBJ2-5; a possible D gene is TRBD1 (5 bases). The DNA end is a closer match to TRBJ2-7, so the J assignment may be wrong. CDR3 length: 12 residues. In germline, CDR1 is SNHLY, CDR2 FYNNEI. CDR3 residues: CASRAGSGEQYF. In DNA, the CDR3 is TGTGCCAGCAGAGCAGGGTCCGGCGAGCAGTACTTC.

This clone has only a few counts. Different DNA sequences within this sample yield the same CDR3. The CDR3 here is CASSLAGTSNEQFF. The CDR3 bases are TGTGCCAGCAGCTTAGCCGGGACTAGCAATGAGCAGTTCTTC. The genes are TRBV7-2 and TRBJ2-1, with TRBD2 identical over 8 bases. The CDR3 has 14 amino acids. Germline V lookup: CDR1 SGHTA, CDR2 FQGNSA. V lost 0 bases to trimming and J lost 6 bases; unmatched junction nucleotides: 1.

The CDR3 region is CASSLDGTTNEKLFF. The CDR3 bases are TGCGCCAGCAGCTTGGACGGGACAACTAATGAAAAACTGTTTTTT. The genes are TRBV5-1 and TRBJ1-4, with no clear D. The CDR3 covers 15 residues. V lost 0 bases and J lost 0, with 6 bases in between. Germline V lookup: CDR1 SGHRS, CDR2 YFSETQ.

The chain carries TRBV4-3 and TRBJ2-7; 10 bases agree with TRBD1. V shed 3 bases, J shed 4 bases, and the junction held 12 bases outside the gene matches. The germline gives CDR1 LGHNA, CDR2 YSLEER. The CDR3 is 17 residues long. The CDR3: CASSQADGGQGNYEQYF. CDR3 DNA sequence: TGCGCCAGCAGCCAGGCTGACGGGGGACAGGGGAATTACGAGCAGTACTTC.

The chain joins TRBV25-1 to TRBJ1-4, with D maybe TRBD1 (6 bases). Trimming pared 1 base from V and 7 bases from J, leaving 13 bases between. The CDR3 has 15 residues. Germline V gives CDR1 MGHDK, CDR2 SYGVNS. The CDR3 is CASSEFMGAAEKLFF. CDR3 coding DNA: TGTGCCAGCAGTGAATTTATGGGGGCTGCTGAAAAACTGTTTTTT.

This clone was seen a few times. The chain couples TRBV28 to TRBJ2-1; D might be TRBD2 (6 bases). The CDR3 contains 15 residues. Germline loops: CDR1 MDHEN, CDR2 SYDVKM. V dropped 6 bases and J dropped 4 bases, with 16 bases sitting between them. For the CDR3, the DNA is TGTGCCAGCAGGGGGGTAGCGGAGCCTTACAATGAGCAGTTCTTC. Its protein is CASRGVAEPYNEQFF. Combining the CDR3 with reference TRBV28 and TRBJ2-1 gives the whole variable domain DVKVTQSSRYLVKRTGEKVFLECVQDMDHENMFWYRQDPGLGLRLIYFSYDVKMKEKGDIPEGYSVSREKKERFSLILESASTNQTSMYLCASRGVAEPYNEQFFGPGTRLTVL.

The chain is built from TRBV19 and TRBJ2-1; 9 nucleotides match TRBD2. Per the germline V gene, CDR1 is LNHDA and CDR2 is SQIVND (reference sequence). This CDR3 has 15 amino acids. The J segment lost 2 bases and the V segment lost 5 bases, leaving 4 bases of the junction unmatched. In DNA, the CDR3 is TGTGCCAGTAGTCCCTTAGCGGGAGCCTACAATGAGCAGTTCTTC. Encoded protein: CASSPLAGAYNEQFF. The full variable domain, in which reference TRBV19 and TRBJ2-1 provide the parts outside the CDR3, is DGGITQSPKYLFRKEGQNVTLSCEQNLNHDAMYWYRQDPGQGLRLIYYSQIVNDFQKGDIAEGYSVSREKKESFPLTVTSAQKNPTAFYLCASSPLAGAYNEQFFGPGTRLTVL.

This clone was counted a few times. The genes are TRBV4-3 and TRBJ1-1; 8 bases map to TRBD1. This CDR3 region has 14 residues. V dropped 6 bases and J dropped 5; count of bases not matched to a gene: 8. Per the germline V gene, CDR1 is LGHNA and CDR2 is YSLEER. The DNA for the CDR3 is TGCGCCAGCAGTCTCGGACAGGGTGATACTGAAGCTTTCTTT. It is translated as CASSLGQGDTEAFF.

This clone was observed a single time. V gene TRBV30 combines with J gene TRBJ2-5; D gene uncertain. Germline V CDR1 and CDR2: GTSNPN, SVGIG (reference sequence). The CDR3 has 11 residues. V was clipped by 4 bases and J by 4 bases, with 7 bases between them. The CDR3 coding sequence is TGTGCCTGGAATATTCGAGAGACCCAGTACTTC. Encoded protein: CAWNIRETQYF.

This clone was recorded once. This rearrangement joins TRBV6-6 to TRBJ1-2; 10 nucleotides align to TRBD1. The V and J ends lost 2 bases and 6 bases, in that order; junction bases with no gene match: 0. Germline CDR1 MNHNY, CDR2 SVGAGI (reference sequence). The CDR3 is made up of 13 amino acids. The CDR3 region has the DNA TGTGCCAGCAGTTACGGACAGGGGGATGGCTACACCTTC. It translates to CASSYGQGDGYTF.

This sequence joins TRBV5-1 and TRBJ2-5; 7 bases align to TRBD2. The last part of the DNA fits TRBJ2-7 better; the J call may be wrong. CDR1 is SGHRS, CDR2 YFSETQ, per germline. This CDR3 comprises 16 residues. CDR3 sequence (DNA): TGCGCCAGCAGCTTGGCCCCAGCGGGACTAACCTACGAGCAGTACTTC. This codes for CASSLAPAGLTYEQYF.

For the CDR3, the DNA is TGTGCCAGCAGACCCGCGGGAGAGAACACTGAAGCTTTCTTT. This sequence encodes CASRPAGENTEAFF. The chain links TRBV6-6 to TRBJ1-1, with D hard to call. V lost 6 bases, J lost 1 base, and 12 bases lay in between. This CDR3 is 14 amino acids long. Germline loops: CDR1 MNHNY, CDR2 SVGAGI (reference sequence).

The chain combines TRBV27 with TRBJ2-6; no clear D gene. Looked up from germline, CDR1 is MNHEY and CDR2 is SMNVEV (reference sequence). The CDR3 has 16 amino acids. Trimming cost V 7 bases and J 1 base, with 14 bases left between them. In nucleotides, the CDR3 is TGTGCCAGCACAGTGCATTGGGCTTCTGGGGCCAACGTCCTGACTTTC. As protein: CASTVHWASGANVLTF.

To note about this clone: The junction shows a germline mismatch at one end, possibly a read error. In the same sample, other DNA sequences code for this CDR3. The V and J genes are TRBV25-1 and TRBJ2-5; 7 bases are shared with TRBD2. The CDR3 sequence is 15 residues long. Looked up from germline, CDR1 is MGHDK and CDR2 is SYGVNS. CDR3 sequence reads: CASSEWEGWGETQYF. CDR3 DNA sequence: TGTGCTAGCAGTGAGTGGGAGGGTTGGGGAGAGACCCAGTACTTC.

As concerns this clone: One junction end disagrees with the germline gene, perhaps due to a read error. The J gene is TRBJ2-1, the V gene TRBV7-7; 10 bases line up with TRBD2. The CDR3 loop spans 15 amino acids. Germline V gene data show CDR1 as SSHAT and CDR2 as FNYEAQ (reference sequence). The CDR3 loop reads CASSLTSGVTNEQFF. CDR3 nucleotides: TGTGCTAGCAGCCTAACTAGCGGGGTCACGAATGAGCAGTTCTTC.

The chain employs TRBV6-4 and TRBJ2-5, with TRBD2 matching over 9 bases. Trimming at V came to 3 bases and at J to 5 bases, leaving 10 bases not matched to a gene. Germline CDR1 reads MRHNA; CDR2 reads SNTAGT. This CDR3 contains 16 residues. The CDR3 DNA reads as TGTGCCAGCAGTGAGGGCGGTAGCGGGAGATTCGAGACCCAGTACTTC. Protein product: CASSEGGSGRFETQYF.

In DNA, the CDR3 is TGTGCCAGCAGCCAGGGGGCAGGGCCTGAAGCTTTCTTT. Protein sequence: CASSQGAGPEAFF. The chain uses TRBV14 and TRBJ1-1; TRBD1 might be the D (6 bases). The CDR3 is 13 amino acids. V dropped 3 bases and J dropped 6 bases, with 11 bases sitting between them. CDR1 and CDR2 (germline): SGHDN, FVKESK.

This clone was observed a few times. This chain connects TRBV7-9 to TRBJ2-5; 7 bases align to TRBD1. CDR3 length equals 12 residues. V gave up 5 bases and J gave up 4 bases; unmatched junction bases: 1. The germline V gene has CDR1 SEHNR and CDR2 FQNEAQ (reference sequence). This chain's CDR3 is CASSRGPETQYF. The DNA of the CDR3 is TGTGCCAGCAGCAGGGGGCCAGAGACCCAGTACTTC.

The chain joins TRBV4-1 to TRBJ1-1; tentatively, D is TRBD1 (6 bases). In germline, CDR1 is MGHRA, CDR2 YSYEKL. V was shortened by 1 base and J by 11 bases, with 17 bases between the two germline ends. The CDR3 sequence is 14 residues long. The CDR3 bases are TGCGCCAGCAGCCAAGCAACAGGGAAGAAAGGGGCTTTCTTT. Encoded protein: CASSQATGKKGAFF.

The chain is built from TRBV9 and TRBJ1-4; D unclear. Germline CDR1 is SGDLS and CDR2 is YYNGEE. V lost 0 bases to trimming and J lost 8 bases, with 11 bases between them. The CDR3 loop spans 14 amino acids. CDR3 residues: CASSVGGGEEKLFF. The CDR3 DNA reads as TGTGCCAGCAGCGTAGGAGGTGGAGAGGAAAAACTGTTTTTT.

The chain uses TRBV15 and TRBJ2-7; the match to TRBD2 covers 7 bases. V lost 5 bases to trimming and J lost 3 bases; unmatched junction nucleotides: 7. Germline V CDR1 and CDR2: LNHNV, YYDKDF (reference sequence). The CDR3 runs to 14 residues. The DNA for the CDR3 is TGTGCCACCAGCGGCGGACTAGATTTCTACGAGCAGTACTTC. This encodes CATSGGLDFYEQYF.

This chain links TRBV7-2 with TRBJ1-1, with D possibly matching TRBD1 (6 bases). Germline CDR1 is SGHTA and CDR2 is FQGNSA. Deletions cut 6 bases from V and 8 bases from J, with 13 bases between. The CDR3 totals 12 residues. This chain's CDR3 is CASSYTQGEAFF. The CDR3 coding sequence is TGTGCCAGCAGTTATACCCAGGGGGAAGCTTTCTTT.

The genes are TRBV5-1 and TRBJ2-1, with 13 bases matching TRBD2. The CDR3 is 22 residues long. V trimming: 3 bases; J trimming: 0 bases; junction bases outside the gene matches: 18. Germline CDR1 is SGHRS and CDR2 is YFSETQ. CDR3 coding DNA: TGCGCCAGCAGCTCCCCTTGGGGGGGTACTAGCGGGGGGGCCGTCTCCTACAATGAGCAGTTCTTC. Translation: CASSSPWGGTSGGAVSYNEQFF.